This T cell receptor (beta chain) was recorded in a study of T cell changes during pregnancy in multiple sclerosis (dated by TCRdb to about 2019). Broadly, across the study: The study looked at changes in the T cell repertoire across pregnancy in women with multiple sclerosis.

Library preparation was by the immunoSEQ multiplex PCR assay. The immuneACCESS repertoire file appears here via TCRdb, limited to in-frame rearrangements. These files lack a portion of the clones; in checked studies, under half of the deficit traces to unresolved V genes, and the cause of the others is not known. The sample records fewer than 25,000 clones, more than 75% of which are singletons. 9.4% of the sample comes from the top ten. Note on this clone: This clone's antigen is unknown. No much larger clone exists at a distance of one base, and base qualities are not known.

From its cysteine to its phenylalanine, the CDR3 spans 14 amino acids. Just CDR3 DNA is preserved here, 42 bases in frame from base 1. V and J lose 3 bases and 2 bases, and a span of 13 bases separates them. Sequences SQVTM (CDR1) and ANQGSEA (CDR2) are obtained from the germline V gene. The V gene is TRBV29-1 and the J gene is TRBJ1-2; no D segment can be confidently identified. The receptor was derived from a female donor in good health, enrolled as a control in a pregnancy study. This specimen consisted of CD8+ T cells from peripheral blood mononuclear cells, obtained in the third trimester of pregnancy. CDR3 region: CSVDLETGNYGYTF. The nucleotide sequence is given as TGCAGCGTTGATTTGGAAACCGGGAACTATGGCTACACCTTC.